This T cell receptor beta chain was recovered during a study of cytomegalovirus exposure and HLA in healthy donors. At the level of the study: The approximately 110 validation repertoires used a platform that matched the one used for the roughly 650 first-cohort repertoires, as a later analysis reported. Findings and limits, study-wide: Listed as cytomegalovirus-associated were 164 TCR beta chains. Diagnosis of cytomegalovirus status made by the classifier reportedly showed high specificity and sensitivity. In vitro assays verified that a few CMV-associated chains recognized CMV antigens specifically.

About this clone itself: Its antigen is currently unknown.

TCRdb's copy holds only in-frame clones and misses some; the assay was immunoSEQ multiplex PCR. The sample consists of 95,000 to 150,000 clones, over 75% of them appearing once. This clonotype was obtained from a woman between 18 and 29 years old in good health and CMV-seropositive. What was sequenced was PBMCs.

CDR3 in DNA: TGTGCCAGTAGTTCCCAGCGGGGCCAACGGTTCTTC. Its protein is CASSSQRGQRFF. V is TRBV19 and J is TRBJ2-1; 7 nucleotides align to TRBD2. V dropped 5 bases and J dropped 15; count of bases not matched to a gene: 10. The CDR3 has 12 amino acids. Germline V gene lookup returns CDR1 LNHDA and CDR2 SQIVND (reference sequence).